This entry features one T cell receptor beta chain sequence. The antigen is undetermined. The sequencing template was cDNA reverse transcribed from extracted RNA. TCRdb keeps only in-frame clones here, not all; method: immunoSEQ multiplex PCR. The profile shows 15,000 to 20,000 clones, 65% to 75% of them singletons. The data are from a study of CD8+ T cells in alopecia areata. On the study more broadly: It was oral tofacitinib, at 5 to 10 mg twice daily, that treated patients received.

Specimens obtained from alopecia areata patients comprised lesional scalp punch biopsies and peripheral blood. Study-level findings and limits: Especially in alopecia totalis/universalis, lesional scalp showed greater clonality than normal scalp did.

The germline V and J ends were trimmed by 4 bases and 0 bases, with 13 bases remaining between them. CDR3 length: 17 amino acids. The germline gives CDR1 SGHTA, CDR2 FQGNSA. J is TRBJ2-6 and V is TRBV7-2, with D uncertain. This material consisted of skin, taken at week 0. This sequence was found in a human donor with alopecia areata. This CDR3 reads CASSSHKRSSGANVLTF. CDR3 bases: TGTGCCAGCAGCTCGCATAAAAGGAGCTCTGGGGCCAACGTCCTGACTTTC.